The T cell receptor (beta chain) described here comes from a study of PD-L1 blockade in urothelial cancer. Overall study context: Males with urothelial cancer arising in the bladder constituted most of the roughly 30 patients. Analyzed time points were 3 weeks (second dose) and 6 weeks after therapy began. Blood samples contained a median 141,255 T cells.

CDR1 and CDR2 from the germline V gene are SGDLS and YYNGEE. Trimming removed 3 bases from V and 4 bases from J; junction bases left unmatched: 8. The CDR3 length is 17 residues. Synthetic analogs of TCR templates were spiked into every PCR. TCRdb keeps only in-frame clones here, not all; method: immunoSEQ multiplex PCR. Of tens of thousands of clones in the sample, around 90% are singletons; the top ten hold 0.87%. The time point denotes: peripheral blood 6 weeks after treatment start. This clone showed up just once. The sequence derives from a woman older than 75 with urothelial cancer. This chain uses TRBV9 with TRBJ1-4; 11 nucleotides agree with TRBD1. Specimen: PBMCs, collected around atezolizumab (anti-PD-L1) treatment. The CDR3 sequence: CASSDLGQGELNEKLFF. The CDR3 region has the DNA TGTGCCAGCAGCGATTTGGGACAGGGGGAACTTAATGAAAAACTGTTTTTT.